The clone carrying this TCR beta chain was recorded a few times. The antigen is undetermined. This sample stems from a study of T cell repertoires in cytomegalovirus infection. Study overall: CMV infection and matching HLA type were both indicated by public TCR beta signatures.

TCRdb reprocessed the reads via MiXCR and lists one record per CDR3 protein. The sample carries tens of thousands of distinct CDR3 sequences, 20% recorded once. The sequence derives from a human donor in good health (CMV status not recorded). Some clones in this sample may be carry-over from other donors' samples. The input for sequencing was CD8+ T cells from cultured PBMCs, taken from culture after CMV antigen stimulation.

Written as DNA, the CDR3 is TGTGCCAGCAGCGTACGTAGGGAGATGAACACTGAAGCTTTCTTT. Translation: CASSVRREMNTEAFF. This chain joins TRBV7-8 and TRBJ1-1; D is ambiguous. From germline, CDR1 is SGHVS and CDR2 FQNEAQ. V gave up 5 bases and J gave up 0 bases, with 13 bases separating them. The CDR3 is made up of 15 amino acids. The whole variable domain, remainder taken from reference TRBV7-8 and TRBJ1-1, is GAGVSQSPRYKVAKRGQDVALRCDPISGHVSLFWYQQALGQGPEFLTYFQNEAQLDKSGLPSDRFFAERPEGSVSTLKIQRTQQEDSAVYLCASSVRREMNTEAFFGQGTRLTVV.